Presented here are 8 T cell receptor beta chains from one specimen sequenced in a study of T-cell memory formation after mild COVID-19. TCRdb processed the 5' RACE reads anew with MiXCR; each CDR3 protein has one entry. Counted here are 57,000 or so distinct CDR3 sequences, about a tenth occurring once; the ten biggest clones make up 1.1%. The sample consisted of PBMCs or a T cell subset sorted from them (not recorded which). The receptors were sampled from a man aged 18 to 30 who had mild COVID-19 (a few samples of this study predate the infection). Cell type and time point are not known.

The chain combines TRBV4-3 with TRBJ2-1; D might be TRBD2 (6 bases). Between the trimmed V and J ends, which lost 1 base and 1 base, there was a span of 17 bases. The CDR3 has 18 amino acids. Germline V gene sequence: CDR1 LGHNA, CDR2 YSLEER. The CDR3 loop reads CASSQVLTSAGSYNEQFF. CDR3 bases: TGCGCCAGCAGCCAAGTCTTAACGAGTGCGGGGTCCTACAATGAGCAGTTCTTC.

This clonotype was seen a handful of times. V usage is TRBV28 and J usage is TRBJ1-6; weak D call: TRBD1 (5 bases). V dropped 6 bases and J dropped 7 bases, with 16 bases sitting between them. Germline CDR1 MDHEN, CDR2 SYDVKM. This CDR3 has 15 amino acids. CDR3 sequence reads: CASRGTDSNNSPLHF. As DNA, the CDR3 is TGTGCCAGCAGGGGGACCGACAGTAACAATTCACCCCTCCACTTT. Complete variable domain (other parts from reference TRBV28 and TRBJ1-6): DVKVTQSSRYLVKRTGEKVFLECVQDMDHENMFWYRQDPGLGLRLIYFSYDVKMKEKGDIPEGYSVSREKKERFSLILESASTNQTSMYLCASRGTDSNNSPLHFGNGTRLTVT.

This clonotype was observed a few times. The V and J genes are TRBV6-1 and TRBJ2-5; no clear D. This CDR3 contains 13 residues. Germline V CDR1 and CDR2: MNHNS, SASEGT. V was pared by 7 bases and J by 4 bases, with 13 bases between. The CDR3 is CASMQAQRETQYF. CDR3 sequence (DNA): TGTGCCAGCATGCAAGCACAGAGAGAGACCCAGTACTTC.

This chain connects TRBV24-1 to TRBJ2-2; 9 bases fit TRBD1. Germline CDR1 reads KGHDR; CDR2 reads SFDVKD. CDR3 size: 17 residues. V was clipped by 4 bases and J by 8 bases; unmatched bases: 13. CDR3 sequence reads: CATSDPPGTGNKGELFF. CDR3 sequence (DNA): TGTGCCACCAGTGACCCTCCCGGGACAGGGAATAAGGGGGAGCTGTTTTTT.

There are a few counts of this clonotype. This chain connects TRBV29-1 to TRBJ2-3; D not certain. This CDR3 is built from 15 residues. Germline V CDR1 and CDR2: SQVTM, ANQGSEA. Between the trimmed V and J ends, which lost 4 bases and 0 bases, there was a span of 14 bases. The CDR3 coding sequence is TGCAGCGTTGGTTTTTTACGGGCTAGCACAGATACGCAGTATTTT. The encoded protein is CSVGFLRASTDTQYF.

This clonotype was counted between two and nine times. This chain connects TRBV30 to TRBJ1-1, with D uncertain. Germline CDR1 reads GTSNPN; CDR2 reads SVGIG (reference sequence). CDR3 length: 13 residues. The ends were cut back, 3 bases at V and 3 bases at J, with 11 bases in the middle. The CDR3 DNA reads TGTGCCTGGAGCGCGCAGCCCGACACTGAAGCTTTCTTT. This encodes CAWSAQPDTEAFF.

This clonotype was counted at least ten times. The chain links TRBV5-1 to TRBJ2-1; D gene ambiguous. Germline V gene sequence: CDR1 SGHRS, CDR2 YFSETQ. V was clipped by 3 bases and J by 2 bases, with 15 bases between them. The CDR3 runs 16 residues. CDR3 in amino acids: CASSYTTQVAYNEQFF. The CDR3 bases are TGCGCCAGCAGCTATACCACCCAGGTAGCCTACAATGAGCAGTTCTTC.

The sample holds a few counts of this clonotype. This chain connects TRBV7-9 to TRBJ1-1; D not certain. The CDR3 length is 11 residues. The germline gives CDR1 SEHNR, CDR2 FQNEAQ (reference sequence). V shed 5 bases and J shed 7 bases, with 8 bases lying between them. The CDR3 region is CASSLTLEAFF. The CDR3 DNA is TGTGCCAGCAGCCTAACCCTTGAAGCTTTCTTT.